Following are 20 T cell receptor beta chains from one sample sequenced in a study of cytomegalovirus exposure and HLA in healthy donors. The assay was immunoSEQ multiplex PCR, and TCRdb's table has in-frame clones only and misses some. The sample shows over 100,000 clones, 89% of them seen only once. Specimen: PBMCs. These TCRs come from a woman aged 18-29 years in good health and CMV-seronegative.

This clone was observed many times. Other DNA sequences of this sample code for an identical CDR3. The DNA for the CDR3 is TGTGCCAGCAGCTTGCAGGGGGCGGTAGAAAAACTGTTTTTT. This sequence encodes CASSLQGAVEKLFF. The chain employs TRBV5-4 and TRBJ1-4, with 8 bases lining up with TRBD1. Trimming at V came to 1 base and at J to 8 bases, leaving 4 bases not matched to a gene. The CDR3 extends over 14 amino acids. Germline lookup yields CDR1 SGHNT and CDR2 YYREEE (reference sequence). The full variable domain, in which reference TRBV5-4 and TRBJ1-4 provide the parts outside the CDR3, is ETGVTQSPTHLIKTRGQQVTLRCSSQSGHNTVSWYQQALGQGPQFIFQYYREEENGRGNFPPRFSGLQFPNYSSELNVNALELDDSALYLCASSLQGAVEKLFFGSGTQLSVL.

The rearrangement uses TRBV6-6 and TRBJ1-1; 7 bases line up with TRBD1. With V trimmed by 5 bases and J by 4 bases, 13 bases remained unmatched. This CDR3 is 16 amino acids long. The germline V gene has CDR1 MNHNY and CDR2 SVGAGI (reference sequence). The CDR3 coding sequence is TGTGCCAGCAGTCCCGACAGGGCCTCCCTGAGCACTGAAGCTTTCTTT. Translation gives CASSPDRASLSTEAFF.

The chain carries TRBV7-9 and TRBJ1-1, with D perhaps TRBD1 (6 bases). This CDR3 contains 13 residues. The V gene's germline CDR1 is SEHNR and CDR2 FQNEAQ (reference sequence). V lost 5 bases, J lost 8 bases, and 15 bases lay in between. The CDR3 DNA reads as TGTGCCAGCAGCCCAGGCGGAAGGGGGGAAGCTTTCTTT. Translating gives CASSPGGRGEAFF.

The CDR3 DNA reads TGTGCCAGCAGCTTTGGGCTTGCCGGCCAGACCCAGTACTTC. Its protein is CASSFGLAGQTQYF. The genes are TRBV11-2 and TRBJ2-5; D is undetermined. V lost 3 bases and J lost 6, with 14 bases in between. CDR3 size: 14 residues. The germline gives CDR1 SGHAT, CDR2 FQNNGV.

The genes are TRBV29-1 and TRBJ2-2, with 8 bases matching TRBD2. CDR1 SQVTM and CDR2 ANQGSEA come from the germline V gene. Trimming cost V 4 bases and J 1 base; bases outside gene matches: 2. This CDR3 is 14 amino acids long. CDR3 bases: TGCAGCGTTGGCAGCGGGGGGAACACCGGGGAGCTGTTTTTT. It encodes CSVGSGGNTGELFF.

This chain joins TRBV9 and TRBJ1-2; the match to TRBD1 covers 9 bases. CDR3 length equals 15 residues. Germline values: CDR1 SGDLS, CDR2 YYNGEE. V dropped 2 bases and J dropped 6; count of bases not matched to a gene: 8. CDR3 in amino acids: CASSVSGTGRDGYTF. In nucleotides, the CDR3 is TGTGCCAGCAGCGTTTCCGGGACAGGGAGGGATGGCTACACCTTC.

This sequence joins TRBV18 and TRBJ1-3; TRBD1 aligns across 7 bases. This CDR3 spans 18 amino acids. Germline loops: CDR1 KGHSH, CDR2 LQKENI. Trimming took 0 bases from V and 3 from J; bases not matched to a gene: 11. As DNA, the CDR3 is TGTGCCAGCTCACCACCGTGGGGCCACAGGGGATATGGAAACACCATATATTTT. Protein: CASSPPWGHRGYGNTIYF.

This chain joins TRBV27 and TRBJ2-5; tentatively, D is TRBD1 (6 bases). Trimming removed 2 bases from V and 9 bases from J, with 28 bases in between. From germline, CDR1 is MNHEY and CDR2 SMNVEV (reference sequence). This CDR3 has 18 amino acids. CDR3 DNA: TGTGCCAGCAGTTTACACCCTTCCAGGGGAGACCCAAGAGATGCCCAGTACTTC. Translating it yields CASSLHPSRGDPRDAQYF.

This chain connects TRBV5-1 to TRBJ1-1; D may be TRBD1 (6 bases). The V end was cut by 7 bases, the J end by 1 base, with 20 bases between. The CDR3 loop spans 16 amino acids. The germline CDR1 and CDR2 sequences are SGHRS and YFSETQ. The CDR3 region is CASYPGHYRGNTEAFF. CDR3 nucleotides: TGCGCCAGCTACCCGGGACACTATAGAGGGAACACTGAAGCTTTCTTT. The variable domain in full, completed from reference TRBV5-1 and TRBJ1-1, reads KAGVTQTPRYLIKTRGQQVTLSCSPISGHRSVSWYQQTPGQGLQFLFEYFSETQRNKGNFPGRFSGRQFSNSRSEMNVSTLELGDSALYLCASYPGHYRGNTEAFFGQGTRLTVV.

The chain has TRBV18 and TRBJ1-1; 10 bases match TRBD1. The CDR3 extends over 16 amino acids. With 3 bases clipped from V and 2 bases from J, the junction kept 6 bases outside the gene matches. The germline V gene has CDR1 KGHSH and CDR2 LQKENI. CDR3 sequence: CASSPQLTGGNTEAFF. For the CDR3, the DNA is TGTGCCAGCTCACCCCAATTGACAGGGGGCAACACTGAAGCTTTCTTT.

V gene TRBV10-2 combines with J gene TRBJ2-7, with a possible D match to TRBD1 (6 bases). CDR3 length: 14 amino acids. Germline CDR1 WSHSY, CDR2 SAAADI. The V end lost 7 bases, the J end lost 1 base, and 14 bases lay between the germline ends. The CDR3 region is CASKQGESSYEQYF. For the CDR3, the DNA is TGCGCCAGCAAACAGGGTGAGAGTTCCTACGAGCAGTACTTC.

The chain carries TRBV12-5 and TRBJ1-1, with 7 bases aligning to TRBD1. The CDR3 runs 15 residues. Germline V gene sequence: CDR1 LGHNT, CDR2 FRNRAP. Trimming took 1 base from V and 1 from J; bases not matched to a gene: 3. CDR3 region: CASGLGQGSNTEAFF. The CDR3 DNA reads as TGTGCTAGTGGTTTGGGACAGGGTTCGAACACTGAAGCTTTCTTT. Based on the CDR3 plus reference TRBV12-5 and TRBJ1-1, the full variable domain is DARVTQTPRHKVTEMGQEVTMRCQPILGHNTVFWYRQTMMQGLELLAYFRNRAPLDDSGMPKDRFSAEMPDATLATLKIQPSEPRDSAVYFCASGLGQGSNTEAFFGQGTRLTVV.

The CDR3 reads CSVGGLMGLGYTF. CDR3 bases: TGCAGCGTTGGAGGATTGATGGGTTTGGGCTACACCTTC. V and J are TRBV29-1 and TRBJ1-2; no clear D. In germline, CDR1 is SQVTM, CDR2 ANQGSEA. V lost 4 bases, J lost 8 bases, and 17 bases lay in between. CDR3 length: 13 amino acids.

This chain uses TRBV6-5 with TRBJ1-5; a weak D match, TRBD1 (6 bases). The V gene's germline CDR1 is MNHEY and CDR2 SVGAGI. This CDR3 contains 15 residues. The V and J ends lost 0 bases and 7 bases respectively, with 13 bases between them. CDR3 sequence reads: CASSYSGSGGQPQHF. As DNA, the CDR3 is TGTGCCAGCAGTTACTCCGGTAGCGGGGGCCAGCCCCAGCATTTT.

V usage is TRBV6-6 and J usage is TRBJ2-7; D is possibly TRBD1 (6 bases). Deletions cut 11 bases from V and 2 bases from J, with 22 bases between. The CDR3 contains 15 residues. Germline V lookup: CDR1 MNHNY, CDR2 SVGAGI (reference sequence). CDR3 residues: CAGRQTGTPTYEQYF. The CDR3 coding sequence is TGTGCCGGTCGCCAAACAGGGACCCCTACCTACGAGCAGTACTTC.

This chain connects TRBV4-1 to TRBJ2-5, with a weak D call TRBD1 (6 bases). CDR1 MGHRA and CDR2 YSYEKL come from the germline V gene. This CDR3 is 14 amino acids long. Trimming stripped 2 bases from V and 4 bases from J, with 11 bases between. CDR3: CASSQWGRGETQYF. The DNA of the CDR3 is TGCGCCAGCAGCCAATGGGGCAGGGGAGAGACCCAGTACTTC.

Here the CDR3 DNA reads TGTGCCAGCAGCTTCGGATCGGGTGGCTACACCTTC. Encoded protein: CASSFGSGGYTF. This chain connects TRBV5-6 to TRBJ1-2; D not certain. The CDR3 has 12 residues. Trimming shortened V by 2 bases and J by 7 bases, and 9 bases separated the two germline ends. The germline CDR1 and CDR2 sequences are SGHDT and YYEEEE.

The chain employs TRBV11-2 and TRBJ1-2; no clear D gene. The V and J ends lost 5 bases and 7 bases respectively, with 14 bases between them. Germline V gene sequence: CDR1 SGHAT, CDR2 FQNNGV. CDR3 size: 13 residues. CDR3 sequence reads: CASSPGIEVGYTF. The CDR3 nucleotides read TGTGCCAGCAGCCCAGGCATTGAAGTTGGCTACACCTTC.

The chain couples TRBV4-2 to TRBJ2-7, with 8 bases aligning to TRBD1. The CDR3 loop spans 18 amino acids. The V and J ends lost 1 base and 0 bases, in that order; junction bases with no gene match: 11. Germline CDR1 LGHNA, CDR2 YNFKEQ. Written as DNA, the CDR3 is TGTGCCAGCAGCCAAGCAGCCGGGACAGGATACTTCTCCTACGAGCAGTACTTC. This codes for CASSQAAGTGYFSYEQYF.

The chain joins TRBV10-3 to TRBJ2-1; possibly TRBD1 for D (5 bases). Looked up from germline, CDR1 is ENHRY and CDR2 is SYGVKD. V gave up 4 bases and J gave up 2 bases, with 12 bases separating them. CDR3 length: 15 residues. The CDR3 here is CAISGDRGAYNEQFF. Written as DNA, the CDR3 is TGTGCCATCAGTGGGGATAGGGGCGCCTACAATGAGCAGTTCTTC.